Following are 5 T cell receptor beta chains from one sample sequenced in a study of T cells in Graves' hyperthyroidism and ophthalmopathy. Amplification of TCR beta CDR3 regions used RNA as the template. During a first-round RT-PCR of the TCR CDR3, the HTBI primer set was used. TCRdb analysed the multiplex PCR reads with MiXCR anew, one entry per CDR3 protein. This table holds 470,000 or so distinct CDR3 sequences, roughly 20% found once. Sequencing used blood. Receptor source: a man aged 18 to 30 with Graves' hyperthyroidism.

This clonotype was picked up many times. V and J are TRBV19 and TRBJ1-1; no clear D. The CDR3 covers 15 residues. In germline, CDR1 is LNHDA, CDR2 SQIVND (reference sequence). V shed 9 bases and J shed 0 bases, with 17 bases lying between them. The CDR3: CASGREESMNTEAFF. DNA for the CDR3: TGTGCCAGCGGGAGGGAGGAGAGCATGAACACTGAAGCTTTCTTT.

The V gene is TRBV6-1, the J gene TRBJ2-2; possibly TRBD1 for D (5 bases). The CDR3 extends over 14 amino acids. Per the germline V gene, CDR1 is MNHNS and CDR2 is SASEGT. The V end lost 0 bases, the J end lost 5 bases, and 7 bases lay between the germline ends. The CDR3 bases are TGTGCCAGCAGTGAAGCTCCAGGGACCGGGGAGCTGTTTTTT. Encoded protein: CASSEAPGTGELFF.

This clonotype was counted ten times or more. This rearrangement joins TRBV20-1 to TRBJ2-7, with 10 bases that match TRBD2. J was trimmed by 5 bases and V by 2 bases; bases with no gene match: 6. Germline V lookup: CDR1 DFQATT, CDR2 SNEGSKA (reference sequence). The length of the CDR3 is 14 residues. The DNA of the CDR3 is TGCAGTGCTAGAAGAGCGGGGGGGCTGAACGAGCAGTACTTC. Protein: CSARRAGGLNEQYF.

There are many counts of this clonotype. This rearrangement joins TRBV13 to TRBJ1-1; possibly TRBD1 for D (6 bases). The CDR3 consists of 14 residues. V dropped 6 bases and J dropped 0 bases, with 11 bases sitting between them. Germline CDR1 reads PRHDT; CDR2 reads FYEKMQ (reference sequence). The CDR3 DNA reads TGTGCCAGCAGAAGACAGGTCATGAACACTGAAGCTTTCTTT. Translated: CASRRQVMNTEAFF.

This clonotype came up many times. The V gene is TRBV24-1, the J gene TRBJ2-2; 8 nucleotides agree with TRBD1. The CDR3 is made up of 15 amino acids. CDR1 and CDR2 (germline): KGHDR, SFDVKD. V trimming: 4 bases; J trimming: 4 bases; junction bases outside the gene matches: 4. CDR3 residues: CATSDDRGGTGELFF. The CDR3 DNA follows: TGTGCCACCAGTGACGACAGGGGAGGCACCGGGGAGCTGTTTTTT.